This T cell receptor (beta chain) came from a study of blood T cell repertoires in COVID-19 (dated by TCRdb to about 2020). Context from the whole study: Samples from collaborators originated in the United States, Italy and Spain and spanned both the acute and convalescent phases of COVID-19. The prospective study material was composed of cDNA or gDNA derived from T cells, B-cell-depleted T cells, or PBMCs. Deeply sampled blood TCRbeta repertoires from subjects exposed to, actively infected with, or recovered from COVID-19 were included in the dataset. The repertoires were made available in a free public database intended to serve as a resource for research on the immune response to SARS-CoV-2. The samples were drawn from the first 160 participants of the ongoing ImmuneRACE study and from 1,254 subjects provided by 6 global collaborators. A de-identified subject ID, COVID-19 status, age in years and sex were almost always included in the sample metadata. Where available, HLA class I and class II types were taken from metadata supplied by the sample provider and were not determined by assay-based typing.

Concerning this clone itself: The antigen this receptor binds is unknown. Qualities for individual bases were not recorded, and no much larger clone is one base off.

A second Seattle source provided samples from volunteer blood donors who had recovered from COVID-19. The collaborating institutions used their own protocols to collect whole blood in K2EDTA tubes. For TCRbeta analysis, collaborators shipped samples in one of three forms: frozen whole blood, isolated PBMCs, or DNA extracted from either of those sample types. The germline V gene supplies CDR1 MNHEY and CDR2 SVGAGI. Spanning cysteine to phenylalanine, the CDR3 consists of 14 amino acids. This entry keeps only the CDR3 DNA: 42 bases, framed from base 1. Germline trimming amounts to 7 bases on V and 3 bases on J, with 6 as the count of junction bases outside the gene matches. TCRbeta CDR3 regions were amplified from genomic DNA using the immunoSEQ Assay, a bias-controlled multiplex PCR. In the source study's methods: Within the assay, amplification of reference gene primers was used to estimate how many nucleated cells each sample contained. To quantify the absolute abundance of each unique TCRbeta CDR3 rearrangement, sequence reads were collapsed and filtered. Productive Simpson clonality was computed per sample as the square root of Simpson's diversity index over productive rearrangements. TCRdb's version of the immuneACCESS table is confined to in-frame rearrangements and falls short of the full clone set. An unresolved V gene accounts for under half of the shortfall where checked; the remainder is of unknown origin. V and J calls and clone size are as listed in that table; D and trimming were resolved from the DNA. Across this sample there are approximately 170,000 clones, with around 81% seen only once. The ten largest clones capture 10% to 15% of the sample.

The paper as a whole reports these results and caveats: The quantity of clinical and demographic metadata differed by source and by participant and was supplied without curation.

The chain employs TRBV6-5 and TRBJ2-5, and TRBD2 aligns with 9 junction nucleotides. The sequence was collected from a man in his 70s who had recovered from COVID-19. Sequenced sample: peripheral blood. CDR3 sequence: CASNRREGKETQYF. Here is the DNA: TGTGCCAGCAATAGGCGGGAGGGGAAAGAGACCCAGTACTTC.